The TCR beta chain described here comes from a study of radiotherapy plus CTLA-4 blockade in lung cancer. The wider study: Among enrolled patients, over 15% responded and roughly 30% achieved disease control.

The data were produced by immunoSEQ multiplex PCR, yet TCRdb's version contains in-frame clones alone and is incomplete. In the table there are roughly 50,000 clones, 70% to 90% of which are singletons. The CDR3 length is 15 residues. Trimming removed 0 bases from V and 6 bases from J; junction bases left unmatched: 7. Per germline, CDR1 MGHRA and CDR2 YSYEKL. The TCR sequence derives from a human donor with non-small cell lung cancer whose response to radiotherapy plus ipilimumab could not be evaluated. The chain employs TRBV4-1 and TRBJ2-7; 8 bases map to TRBD2. Sample: peripheral blood, taken from a patient treated with radiotherapy plus ipilimumab. The CDR3 coding sequence is TGCGCCAGCAGCCAAGATGAACGGGGGGGCCTCGAGCAGTACTTC. Its protein is CASSQDERGGLEQYF.